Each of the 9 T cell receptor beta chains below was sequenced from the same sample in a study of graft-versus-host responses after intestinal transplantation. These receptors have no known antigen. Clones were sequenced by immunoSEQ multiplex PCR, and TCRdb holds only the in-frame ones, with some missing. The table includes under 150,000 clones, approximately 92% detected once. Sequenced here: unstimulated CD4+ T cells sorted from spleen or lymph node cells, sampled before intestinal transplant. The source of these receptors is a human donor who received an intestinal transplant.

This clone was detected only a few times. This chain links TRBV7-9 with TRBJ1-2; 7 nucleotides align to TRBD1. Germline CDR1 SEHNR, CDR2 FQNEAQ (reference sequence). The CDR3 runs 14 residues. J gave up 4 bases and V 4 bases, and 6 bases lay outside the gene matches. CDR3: CASSSRTGSYGYTF. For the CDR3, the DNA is TGTGCCAGCAGCTCCCGGACAGGCTCCTATGGCTACACCTTC.

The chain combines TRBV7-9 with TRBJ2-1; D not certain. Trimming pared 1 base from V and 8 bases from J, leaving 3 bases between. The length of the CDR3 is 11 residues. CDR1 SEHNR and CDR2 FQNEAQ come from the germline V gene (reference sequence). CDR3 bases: TGTGCCAGCAGCTTAGTGTATGAGCAGTTCTTC. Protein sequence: CASSLVYEQFF.

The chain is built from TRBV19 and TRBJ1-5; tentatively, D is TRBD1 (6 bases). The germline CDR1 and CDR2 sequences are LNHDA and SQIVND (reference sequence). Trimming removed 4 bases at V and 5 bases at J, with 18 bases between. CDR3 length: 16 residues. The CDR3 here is CASSTLPLGGHQPQHF. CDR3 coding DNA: TGTGCCAGTAGTACCCTCCCGTTGGGGGGCCATCAGCCCCAGCATTTT.

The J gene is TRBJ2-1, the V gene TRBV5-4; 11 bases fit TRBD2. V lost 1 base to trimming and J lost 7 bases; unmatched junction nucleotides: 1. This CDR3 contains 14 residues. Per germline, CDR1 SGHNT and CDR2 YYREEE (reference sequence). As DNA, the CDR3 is TGTGCCAGCAGCTTGTTAGCGGGAGGGAATGAGCAGTTCTTC. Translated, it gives CASSLLAGGNEQFF.

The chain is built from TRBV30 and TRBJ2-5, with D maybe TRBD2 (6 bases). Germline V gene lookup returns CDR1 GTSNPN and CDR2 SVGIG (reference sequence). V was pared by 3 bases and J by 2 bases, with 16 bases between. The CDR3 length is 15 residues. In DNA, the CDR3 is TGTGCCTGGAGAAGAGGGCCTAGCGTACAAGAGACCCAGTACTTC. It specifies CAWRRGPSVQETQYF.

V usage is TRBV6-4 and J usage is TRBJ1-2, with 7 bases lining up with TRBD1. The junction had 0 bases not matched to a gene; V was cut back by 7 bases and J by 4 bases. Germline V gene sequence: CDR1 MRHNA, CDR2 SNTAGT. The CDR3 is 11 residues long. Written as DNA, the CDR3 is TGTGCCAGCACAGGGGGCTATGGCTACACCTTC. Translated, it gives CASTGGYGYTF.

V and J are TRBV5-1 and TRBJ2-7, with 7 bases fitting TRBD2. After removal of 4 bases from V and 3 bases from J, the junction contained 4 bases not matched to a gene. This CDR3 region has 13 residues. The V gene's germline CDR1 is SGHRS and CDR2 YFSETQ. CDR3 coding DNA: TGCGCCAGCAGCCCCTCGGGGGGCTACGAGCAGTACTTC. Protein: CASSPSGGYEQYF.

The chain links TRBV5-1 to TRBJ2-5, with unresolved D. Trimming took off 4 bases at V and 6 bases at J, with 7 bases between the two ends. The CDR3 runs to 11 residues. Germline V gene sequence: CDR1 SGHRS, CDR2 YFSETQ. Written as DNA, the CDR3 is TGCGCCAGCAGCGCTGAGAAGACCCAGTACTTC. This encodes CASSAEKTQYF.

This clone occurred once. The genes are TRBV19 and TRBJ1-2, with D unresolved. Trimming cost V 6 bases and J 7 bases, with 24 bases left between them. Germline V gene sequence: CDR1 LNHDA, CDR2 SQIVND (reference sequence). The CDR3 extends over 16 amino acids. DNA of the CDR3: TGTGCCAGTAGATCGGCAGCCATCATCCCTTACCCTGGCTACACCTTC. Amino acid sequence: CASRSAAIIPYPGYTF.